This T cell receptor (beta chain) stems from a study of T cell repertoires in cytomegalovirus infection. This CDR3 spans 14 amino acids. Per germline, CDR1 MDHEN and CDR2 SYDVKM. V lost 7 bases to trimming and J lost 1 base; unmatched junction nucleotides: 4. Using its own MiXCR run on the reads, TCRdb lists one record per CDR3 protein. The sample records under 200,000 distinct CDR3 sequences, roughly 9.8% being singletons. This chain uses TRBV28 with TRBJ2-7; 10 bases are shared with TRBD2. The TCR was taken from a human donor in good health (CMV status not recorded). Some clones in this sample may be carry-over from other donors' samples. Specimen: PBMCs. CDR3 loop: CASTLSGRSYEQYF. In nucleotides, the CDR3 is TGTGCCAGCACCCTTAGCGGGAGGTCCTACGAGCAGTACTTC.